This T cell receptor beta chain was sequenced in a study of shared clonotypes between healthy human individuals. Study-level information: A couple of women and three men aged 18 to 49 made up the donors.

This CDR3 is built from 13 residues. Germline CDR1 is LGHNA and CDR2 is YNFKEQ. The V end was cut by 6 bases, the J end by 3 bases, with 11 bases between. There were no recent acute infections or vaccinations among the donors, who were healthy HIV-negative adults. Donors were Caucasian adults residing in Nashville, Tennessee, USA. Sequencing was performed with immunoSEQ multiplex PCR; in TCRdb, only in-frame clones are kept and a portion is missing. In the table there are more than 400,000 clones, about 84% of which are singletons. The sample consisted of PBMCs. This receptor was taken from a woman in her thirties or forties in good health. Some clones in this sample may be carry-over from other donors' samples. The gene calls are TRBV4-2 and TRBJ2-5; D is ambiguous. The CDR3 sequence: CASSRSLKETQYF. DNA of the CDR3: TGTGCCAGCAGTCGATCGCTCAAAGAGACCCAGTACTTC.